This TCR beta chain was sequenced in a study of cytomegalovirus exposure and HLA in healthy donors. Worth noting for this clone: Antigen specificity is unknown.

Points from the study as a whole: Cytomegalovirus status was reportedly diagnosed by the classifier with high specificity and sensitivity. Cytomegalovirus-associated status was assigned to more than 150 TCR beta chains.

Assay used: immunoSEQ multiplex PCR; TCRdb lists only in-frame clones, some missing. The repertoire consists of over 45,000 clones, with 88% occurring once and the leading ten covering under 8.5%. CDR1 and CDR2 from the germline V gene are SQVTM and ANQGSEA. Trimming pared 7 bases from V and 4 bases from J, leaving 19 bases between. The CDR3 is 14 amino acids. The sequenced sample consisted of PBMCs. The sequence derives from a woman aged 25 to 45 in good health and CMV-seronegative. V usage is TRBV29-1 and J usage is TRBJ1-1; possibly TRBD1 for D (6 bases). CDR3 sequence: CSATQTTGRTEAFF. The CDR3 DNA follows: TGCAGCGCGACCCAGACGACAGGACGCACTGAAGCTTTCTTT.